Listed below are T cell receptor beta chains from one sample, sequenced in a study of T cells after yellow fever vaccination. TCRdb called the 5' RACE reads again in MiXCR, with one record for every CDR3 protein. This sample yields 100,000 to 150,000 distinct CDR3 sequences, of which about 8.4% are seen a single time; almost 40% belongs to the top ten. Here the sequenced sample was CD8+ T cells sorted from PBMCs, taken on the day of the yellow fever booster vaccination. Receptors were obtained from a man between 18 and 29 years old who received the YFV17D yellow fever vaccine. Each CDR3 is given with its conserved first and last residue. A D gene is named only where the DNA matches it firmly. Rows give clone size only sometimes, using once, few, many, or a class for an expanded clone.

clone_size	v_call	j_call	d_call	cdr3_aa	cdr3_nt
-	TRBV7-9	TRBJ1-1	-	CASSLGGGGEAFF	TGTGCCAGCAGCTTAGGCGGTGGAGGTGAAGCTTTCTTT
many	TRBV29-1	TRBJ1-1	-	CSVEGVPGLNTEAFF	TGCAGCGTTGAAGGTGTACCGGGATTGAACACTGAAGCTTTCTTT
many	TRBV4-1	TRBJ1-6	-	CASSLRGLHNSPLHF	TGCGCCAGCAGCCTGAGGGGACTTCATAATTCACCCCTCCACTTT
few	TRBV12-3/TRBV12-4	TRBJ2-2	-	CASTPGTGELFF	TGTGCCAGCACTCCCGGAACCGGGGAGCTGTTTTTT
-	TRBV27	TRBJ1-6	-	CASRNLGNSPLHF	TGTGCCAGCCGAAATCTGGGGAATTCACCCCTCCACTTT
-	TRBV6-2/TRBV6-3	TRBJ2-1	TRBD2	CASSGSGGANEQFF	TGTGCCAGCAGCGGGAGCGGGGGGGCCAATGAGCAGTTCTTC
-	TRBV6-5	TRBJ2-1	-	CASSYQGRNEQFF	TGTGCCAGCAGTTACCAGGGGCGGAATGAGCAGTTCTTC
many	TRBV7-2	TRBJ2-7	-	CASSRPGLGSYEQYF	TGTGCCAGCAGCCGGCCGGGACTTGGCTCCTACGAGCAGTACTTC
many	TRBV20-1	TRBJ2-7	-	CSARHRVGEQYF	TGCAGTGCTAGACACAGGGTGGGGGAGCAGTACTTC
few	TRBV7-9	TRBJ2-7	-	CASSLGGAEQYF	TGTGCCAGCAGCTTAGGAGGGGCCGAGCAGTACTTC
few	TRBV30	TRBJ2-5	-	CAWSEGSSQETQYF	TGTGCCTGGAGTGAGGGGTCATCTCAAGAGACCCAGTACTTC
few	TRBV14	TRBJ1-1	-	CASSQAENTEAFF	TGTGCCAGCAGCCAGGCGGAGAACACTGAAGCTTTCTTT
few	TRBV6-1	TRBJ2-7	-	CASRDRDGQSYEQYF	TGTGCCAGCAGAGACCGGGACGGACAATCCTACGAGCAGTACTTC
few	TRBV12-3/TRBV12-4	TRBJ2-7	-	CASSFGQPPYEQYF	TGTGCCAGCAGTTTTGGACAGCCCCCCTACGAGCAGTACTTC
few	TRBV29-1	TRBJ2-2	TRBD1	CSVETGEPGELFF	TGCAGCGTTGAGACAGGGGAACCCGGGGAGCTGTTTTTT
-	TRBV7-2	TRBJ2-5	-	CASSSPPETQYF	TGTGCCAGCAGCTCACCACCAGAGACCCAGTACTTC
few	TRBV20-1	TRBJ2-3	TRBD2	CSARLRLAGSTDTQYF	TGCAGTGCTAGGCTCCGACTAGCGGGTAGCACAGATACGCAGTATTTT